One and the same sample provided the 3 T cell receptor beta chains below, sequenced in a study of blood T cell repertoires in COVID-19. The protocol was immunoSEQ multiplex PCR, while the TCRdb copy is restricted to in-frame clones and leaves out a portion. Among just over 95,000 clones listed, approximately 87% were seen once. The sequenced sample consisted of peripheral blood. The receptors shown here come from a human donor in a cohort sampled during active COVID-19.

The chain links TRBV5-4 to TRBJ2-7; D unclear. The V and J ends lost 0 bases and 0 bases respectively, with 4 bases between them. The CDR3 extends over 13 amino acids. The germline gives CDR1 SGHNT, CDR2 YYREEE (reference sequence). The CDR3 DNA follows: TGTGCCAGCAGCTTGGTGAGCTCCTACGAGCAGTACTTC. It yields the protein CASSLVSSYEQYF.

This chain joins TRBV6-5 and TRBJ2-7; 8 bases are a match to TRBD2. The CDR3 runs 15 residues. Germline trimming cut 10 bases from V and 0 bases from J; bases unmatched to any gene: 11. CDR1 and CDR2 (germline): MNHEY, SVGAGI. Here the CDR3 DNA reads TGTGCCACCCGGGTGGAGCGGGGGAGCTCCTACGAGCAGTACTTC. This encodes CATRVERGSSYEQYF.

J is TRBJ1-6 and V is TRBV9; possibly TRBD1 for D (5 bases). Germline V lookup: CDR1 SGDLS, CDR2 YYNGEE. CDR3 length equals 15 residues. Trimming removed 0 bases from V and 7 bases from J, with 11 bases in between. The CDR3 coding sequence is TGTGCCAGCAGCGTAGGGGGGGGGAAGAATTCACCCCTCCACTTT. Amino acids: CASSVGGGKNSPLHF.